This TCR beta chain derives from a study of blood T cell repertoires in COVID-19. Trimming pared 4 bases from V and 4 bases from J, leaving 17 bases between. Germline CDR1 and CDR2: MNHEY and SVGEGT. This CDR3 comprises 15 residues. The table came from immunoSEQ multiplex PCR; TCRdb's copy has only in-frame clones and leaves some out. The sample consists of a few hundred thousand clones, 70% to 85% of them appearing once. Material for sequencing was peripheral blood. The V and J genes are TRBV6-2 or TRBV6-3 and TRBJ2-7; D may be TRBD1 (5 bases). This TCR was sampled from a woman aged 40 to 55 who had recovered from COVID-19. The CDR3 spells CASSLQARDGYEQYF. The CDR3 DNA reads TGTGCCAGCAGTTTACAGGCTAGAGACGGATACGAGCAGTACTTC.